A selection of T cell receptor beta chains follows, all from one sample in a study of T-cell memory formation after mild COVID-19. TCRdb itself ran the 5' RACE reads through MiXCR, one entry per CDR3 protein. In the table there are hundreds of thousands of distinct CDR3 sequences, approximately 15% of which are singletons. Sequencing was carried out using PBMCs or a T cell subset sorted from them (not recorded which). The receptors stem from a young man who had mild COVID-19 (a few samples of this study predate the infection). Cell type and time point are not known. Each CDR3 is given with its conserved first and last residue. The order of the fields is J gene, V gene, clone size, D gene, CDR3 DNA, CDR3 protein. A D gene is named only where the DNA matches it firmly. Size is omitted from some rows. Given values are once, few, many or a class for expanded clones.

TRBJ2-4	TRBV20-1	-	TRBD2	TGCAGCGCGCGGGGGAGCCTAGCCAAAAACATTCAGTACTTC	CSARGSLAKNIQYF
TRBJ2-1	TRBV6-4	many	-	TGTGCCAGCAGTGACGACGACAGAGCTCCCTACAATGAGCAGTTCTTC	CASSDDDRAPYNEQFF
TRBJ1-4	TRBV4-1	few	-	TGCGCCAGCAGTTCCGCGGGGGGAAACGAAAAACTGTTTTTT	CASSSAGGNEKLFF
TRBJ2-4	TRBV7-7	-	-	TGTGCCAGCAGCTTAGAGGAGGGTACCAAAAACATTCAGTACTTC	CASSLEEGTKNIQYF
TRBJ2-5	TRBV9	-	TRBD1	TGTGCCAGCAGCTCTAACCGCGGGACAGGGGTAGAGACCCAGTACTTC	CASSSNRGTGVETQYF
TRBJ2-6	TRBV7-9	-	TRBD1	TGTGCCAGCAGCTTAGCAGGGGGCAGTGGGGCCAACGTCCTGACTTTC	CASSLAGGSGANVLTF
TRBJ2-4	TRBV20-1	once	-	TGCAGTGCTTTAGGACGGTTAGCCAAAAAAATTCAGTACTTC	CSALGRLAKKIQYF
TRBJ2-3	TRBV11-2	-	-	TGTGCCAGCAGCTTAGGGCCCCCTAGCACAGATACGCAGTATTTT	CASSLGPPSTDTQYF
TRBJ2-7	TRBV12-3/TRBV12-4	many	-	TGTGCCAGCAGTTTTCGGACAGAAACGGGCTACGAGCAGTACTTC	CASSFRTETGYEQYF
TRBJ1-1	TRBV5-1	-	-	TGCGCCAGCAGCTTGGGTGCAGGGACCAACACTGAAGCTTTCTTT	CASSLGAGTNTEAFF
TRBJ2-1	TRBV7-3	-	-	TGTGCCAGCAGCCAACCCTCGAGGGGGGGGACTGGGAATGAGCAGTTCTTC	CASSQPSRGGTGNEQFF
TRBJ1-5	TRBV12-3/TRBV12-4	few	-	TGTGCCAGCAGTTTCAGGGTCCGAACGGGGCAGCCCCAGCATTTT	CASSFRVRTGQPQHF
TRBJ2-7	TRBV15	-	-	TGTGCCACCAGCAGAGAGAGGGCTATTAGCTCCTACGAGCAGTACTTC	CATSRERAISSYEQYF
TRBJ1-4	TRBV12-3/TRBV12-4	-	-	TGTGCCAGCAGTCGAAGGGTTTTAGATGAAAAACTGTTTTTT	CASSRRVLDEKLFF
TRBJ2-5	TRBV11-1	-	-	TGTGCCAGCAGCTTAACGAGCCTCTGGAGCCAAGAGACCCAGTACTTC	CASSLTSLWSQETQYF
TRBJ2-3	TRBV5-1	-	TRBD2	TGCGCCAGCAGCCGGACTAGAGGGGAAGATACGCAGTATTTT	CASSRTRGEDTQYF
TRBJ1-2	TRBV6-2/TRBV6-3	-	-	TGTGCCAGCAGTTACTCGTCCGCGGGGGGAGTATATGGCTACACCTTC	CASSYSSAGGVYGYTF
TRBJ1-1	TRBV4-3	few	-	TGCGCCAGCAGCCAGAAAAACGGCGGAGATGGGACTGAAGCTTTCTTT	CASSQKNGGDGTEAFF
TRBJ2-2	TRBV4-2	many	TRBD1	TGTGCCAGCAGCCCCCGGACAGGGGTGAACACCGGGGAGCTGTTTTTT	CASSPRTGVNTGELFF
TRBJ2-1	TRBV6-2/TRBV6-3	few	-	TGTGCCAGCAGTGAACAACTAGGGCTCGACAATGAGCAGTTCTTC	CASSEQLGLDNEQFF
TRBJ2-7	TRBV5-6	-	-	TGTGCCAGCAGACCGCGTGGGGCCTACGAGCAGTACTTC	CASRPRGAYEQYF
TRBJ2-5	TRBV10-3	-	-	TGTGCCACCCTCAGGACAGACCCGATGGGGGAGACCCAGTACTTC	CATLRTDPMGETQYF
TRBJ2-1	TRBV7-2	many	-	TGTGCCAGCAGCTTAGCTTGGACTAGGGGGAATGAGCAGTTCTTC	CASSLAWTRGNEQFF
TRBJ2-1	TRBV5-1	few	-	TGCGCCAGCAGCTTGGTTCACAATGAGCAGTTCTTC	CASSLVHNEQFF
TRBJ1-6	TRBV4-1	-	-	TGCGCCAGCAGCCAAGGGGGGCCCCTCCACTTT	CASSQGGPLHF
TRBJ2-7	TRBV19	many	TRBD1	TGTGCCAGTAGTAGACAGGGGATAACCTACGAGCAGTACTTC	CASSRQGITYEQYF
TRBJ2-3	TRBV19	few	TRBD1	TGTGCCAGTAGGGGTTGGGACAGAGTAGATACGCAGTATTTT	CASRGWDRVDTQYF
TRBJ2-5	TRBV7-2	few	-	TGTGCCAGCAGCTACACCCCTGCTTTCCAAGAGACCCAGTACTTC	CASSYTPAFQETQYF
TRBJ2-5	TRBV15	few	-	TGTGCCACCAGCAGAGTAAAAGGGACACTCCAAGAGACCCAGTACTTC	CATSRVKGTLQETQYF
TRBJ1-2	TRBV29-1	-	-	TGCAGCGTTGCCCCCCAGCTAGGGTATGGCTACACCTTC	CSVAPQLGYGYTF
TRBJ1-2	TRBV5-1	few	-	TGCGCCAGCAGGGGTCCCGCCTATGGCTACACCTTC	CASRGPAYGYTF
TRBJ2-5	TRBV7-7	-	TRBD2	TGTGCTAGCAGCTTCGGTTCTGCGCGGGGGGAGACCCAGTACTTC	CASSFGSARGETQYF
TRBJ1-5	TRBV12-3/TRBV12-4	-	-	TGTGCCAGCCGGGAGGGGTTGGTCTATAGCAATCAGCCCCAGCATTTT	CASREGLVYSNQPQHF
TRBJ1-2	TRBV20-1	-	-	TGCAGTGCTACTCCGTCAGGGAATCACAACTATGGCTACACCTTC	CSATPSGNHNYGYTF
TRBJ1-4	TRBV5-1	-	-	TGCGCCAGCAGCTTGGACGTAGCAACTAATGAAAAACTGTTTTTT	CASSLDVATNEKLFF
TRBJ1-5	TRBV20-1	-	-	TGCAGTGCTAGAGAGACAGTTATCAATCAGCCCCAGCATTTT	CSARETVINQPQHF